This TCR beta chain is from a study of CD4 and CD8 cells across lung adenocarcinoma regions. V dropped 0 bases and J dropped 7 bases, with 10 bases sitting between them. Germline V gene sequence: CDR1 LGHNA, CDR2 YNFKEQ. The CDR3 totals 13 residues. Samples came from patients with localized non-small cell lung adenocarcinoma. TCRdb re-called the PCR reads with MiXCR, one entry per CDR3 protein. The sample shows about 7,600 distinct CDR3 sequences, 45% to 55% of them seen only once. In its sample, this clonotype was seen many times. The chain has TRBV4-2 and TRBJ2-7; D unclear. This TCR came from a male donor with lung adenocarcinoma. The CD4 and CD8 labels of this study may be unreliable. The sequencing input was CD8+ T cells from the center of a lung tumor. CDR3 DNA sequence: TGTGCCAGCAGCCAAGATACCTCCAGAGAGCAGTACTTC. This sequence encodes CASSQDTSREQYF.